This TCR beta chain was retrieved from a study of cytomegalovirus exposure and HLA in healthy donors. Study summary: Genotyping showed around 80% of approximately 430 donors falling in the Caucasian-associated ancestry cluster.

Healthy bone marrow donors supplied every sample. PCR amplification relied on 60 Vbeta primers (plus 13 Jbeta primers). Sequenced by immunoSEQ multiplex PCR; TCRdb stores in-frame clones only, minus some. The sample has approximately 170,000 clones; 80% to 85% are singletons. Trimming cost V 3 bases and J 2 bases; bases outside gene matches: 4. The V gene's germline CDR1 is SGHDN and CDR2 FVKESK. The CDR3 contains 14 residues. This clone was counted a single time. Its antigen remains unidentified. Whole-study findings and limits: One cluster of highly shared sequence variants probably arose as a sequencing artifact.

The chain uses TRBV14 and TRBJ2-7, with 7 nucleotides matching TRBD1. The source material was PBMCs. The receptor's source is a boy under 10 years old in good health and CMV-seronegative. The CDR3 is CASSHPGQTYEQYF. The CDR3 nucleotides read TGTGCCAGCAGCCATCCGGGACAGACCTACGAGCAGTACTTC.